Listed below are T cell receptor beta chains from one sample, sequenced in a study of shared clonotypes between healthy human individuals. Clones were read by immunoSEQ multiplex PCR, and TCRdb kept only the in-frame ones, dropping some. Of roughly 490,000 clones in the sample, 70% to 80% were seen once. The sequenced material came from PBMCs. The receptors shown here come from a middle-aged woman in good health. Some clones in this sample may be carry-over from other donors' samples. CDR3s include the opening cysteine and the closing phenylalanine or tryptophan. D genes are given only for firm matches. Rows give clone size only sometimes, using once, few, many, or a class for an expanded clone.

length	J	D	V	size	CDR3	DNA
13	TRBJ2-7	TRBD2	TRBV9	.	CASSRLADYEQYF	TGTGCCAGCAGCAGACTAGCGGACTACGAGCAGTACTTC
15	TRBJ1-5	.	TRBV27	.	CASASAGGPNQPRHF	TGTGCCAGCGCATCCGCGGGGGGCCCTAATCAGCCCCGGCATTTT
14	TRBJ1-1	.	TRBV6-1	few	CASTGSNRNTEAFF	TGTGCCAGCACCGGGTCAAACAGGAACACTGAAGCTTTCTTT
14	TRBJ2-4	.	TRBV5-6	.	CASSFQGAKNIQYF	TGTGCCAGCAGCTTTCAGGGAGCCAAAAACATTCAGTACTTC
15	TRBJ1-1	.	TRBV29-1	.	CSALPDSFKNTEAFF	TGCAGCGCTCTGCCCGACAGTTTCAAGAACACTGAAGCTTTCTTT
16	TRBJ2-1	TRBD2	TRBV27	.	CASSLLREASYNEQFF	TGTGCCAGCAGTTTACTGCGGGAGGCCTCATACAATGAGCAGTTCTTC
13	TRBJ1-1	.	TRBV30	many	CAWSRTAGTEAFF	TGTGCCTGGTCCCGGACAGCTGGGACTGAAGCTTTCTTT
15	TRBJ2-5	TRBD2	TRBV5-6	.	CASSLSGRAGETQYF	TGTGCCAGCAGCTTAAGCGGGAGGGCCGGGGAGACCCAGTACTTC
15	TRBJ2-5	TRBD2	TRBV18	once	CASSPGTSEEETQYF	TGTGCCAGCTCACCGGGGACTAGCGAGGAAGAGACCCAGTACTTC
14	TRBJ2-3	.	TRBV7-9	.	CASSLDRSTDTQYF	TGTGCCAGCAGCTTAGACCGTAGCACAGATACGCAGTATTTT
17	TRBJ1-2	TRBD1	TRBV28	.	CASTDPGQGRVSYGYTF	TGTGCCAGCACGGATCCGGGACAGGGTCGCGTTAGCTATGGCTACACCTTC
18	TRBJ1-4	TRBD1	TRBV4-2	.	CASSSIAGQGWDNEKLFF	TGTGCCAGCAGTTCCATAGCGGGACAGGGGTGGGATAATGAAAAACTGTTTTTT
14	TRBJ2-2	.	TRBV4-1	.	CASTHDELTGELFF	TGCGCCAGCACCCACGACGAACTGACCGGGGAGCTGTTTTTT
15	TRBJ2-3	TRBD2	TRBV11-3	.	CASSPGTSATDTQYF	TGTGCCAGCAGCCCTGGGACTAGCGCGACAGATACGCAGTATTTT
14	TRBJ1-1	.	TRBV6-1	.	CASSARGMNTEAFF	TGTGCCAGCAGTGCGCGGGGGATGAACACTGAAGCTTTCTTT
12	TRBJ2-7	.	TRBV29-1	.	CSAKEQGSEQYF	TGCAGCGCTAAGGAACAGGGAAGCGAGCAGTACTTC
16	TRBJ1-3	TRBD1	TRBV5-1	.	CASSLETRGLGNTIYF	TGCGCCAGCAGCTTGGAAACTAGGGGGCTTGGAAACACCATATATTTT
14	TRBJ2-2	.	TRBV4-3	few	CASSQDVGTGELFF	TGCGCCAGCAGCCAAGATGTCGGCACCGGGGAGCTGTTTTTT
11	TRBJ2-3	.	TRBV20-1	.	CSAIFVDTQYF	TGCAGTGCTATTTTTGTGGATACGCAGTATTTT
13	TRBJ2-3	.	TRBV5-1	.	CASSLDRRDTQYF	TGCGCCAGCAGCTTGGACAGACGGGATACGCAGTATTTT
13	TRBJ1-2	.	TRBV28	.	CASLSGGRRGYTF	TGTGCCAGCCTTTCGGGGGGTCGGAGAGGCTACACCTTC
12	TRBJ2-1	.	TRBV10-2	.	CASSENYNEQFF	TGCGCCAGCAGTGAAAACTACAATGAGCAGTTCTTC
13	TRBJ2-1	.	TRBV19	.	CASSMGRVGEQFF	TGTGCCAGTAGTATGGGACGGGTGGGGGAGCAGTTCTTC
16	TRBJ2-5	TRBD1	TRBV6-5	.	CASSYFEWTGRETQYF	TGTGCCAGCAGTTACTTCGAATGGACAGGACGGGAGACCCAGTACTTC
13	TRBJ1-4	TRBD1	TRBV5-1	.	CASSVDREGKLFF	TGCGCCAGCAGCGTTGACAGGGAGGGAAAACTGTTTTTT
15	TRBJ2-7	TRBD1	TRBV5-4	.	CASSPRGGQGDEQYF	TGTGCCAGCAGCCCTCGCGGGGGACAGGGGGACGAGCAGTACTTC
13	TRBJ2-1	.	TRBV19	many	CASSGLGADEQFF	TGTGCCAGTAGCGGTCTTGGAGCAGATGAGCAGTTCTTC
16	TRBJ2-2	TRBD2	TRBV30	.	CAWSGLAGGVTGELFF	TGTGCCTGGAGTGGACTAGCGGGAGGGGTCACCGGGGAGCTGTTTTTT
12	TRBJ2-7	.	TRBV2	.	CASCPQSYEQYF	TGTGCCAGCTGCCCACAATCCTACGAGCAGTACTTC
12	TRBJ1-1	.	TRBV28	.	CASSGRAEEAFF	TGTGCCAGCAGCGGTCGGGCAGAAGAAGCTTTCTTT
15	TRBJ1-4	.	TRBV4-1	once	CASSQEGGAGEKLFF	TGTGCCAGCAGCCAAGAGGGAGGGGCTGGGGAAAAACTGTTTTTT
13	TRBJ1-1	TRBD1	TRBV7-3	many	CASSSHRGTEAFF	TGTGCCAGCAGCTCGCACAGGGGCACTGAAGCTTTCTTT
15	TRBJ1-5	.	TRBV5-1	once	CASSPGVAGGQPQHF	TGCGCCAGCAGCCCCGGGGTGGCGGGGGGGCAGCCCCAGCATTTT
12	TRBJ2-5	.	TRBV2	.	CASSRAQETQYF	TGTGCCAGCAGTCGCGCCCAGGAGACCCAGTACTTC
14	TRBJ2-1	.	TRBV18	.	CASRTSGVGFEQFF	TGTGCCAGCCGAACTTCGGGGGTGGGATTTGAGCAGTTCTTC
15	TRBJ1-2	.	TRBV4-2	.	CASSQERGHPYGYTF	TGTGCCAGCAGCCAAGAAAGGGGACACCCCTATGGCTACACCTTC
16	TRBJ1-4	.	TRBV6-6	.	CASSLNPGAGKEKLFF	TGTGCCAGCAGCCTAAACCCCGGGGCGGGGAAAGAAAAACTGTTTTTT
14	TRBJ2-7	TRBD1	TRBV18	.	CASSPSGGLYEQYF	TGTGCCAGCTCACCTTCAGGGGGTCTCTACGAGCAGTACTTC
16	TRBJ2-1	TRBD2	TRBV5-4	.	CASSRELAGGYNEQFF	TGTGCCAGCAGCCGAGAACTAGCGGGAGGGTACAATGAGCAGTTCTTC
16	TRBJ1-5	TRBD1	TRBV27	.	CASSKGQGLSNQPQHF	TGTGCCAGCAGTAAAGGACAGGGGTTGAGCAATCAGCCCCAGCATTTT
15	TRBJ2-1	TRBD2	TRBV7-2	.	CASSSGTSGYNEQFF	TGTGCCAGCAGCTCGGGGACTAGCGGTTACAATGAGCAGTTCTTC
14	TRBJ1-2	.	TRBV19	.	CASSIPLDGYGYTF	TGTGCCAGTAGTATACCCCTGGACGGCTATGGCTACACCTTC
15	TRBJ2-2	.	TRBV29-1	.	CSVGTGVTNTGELFF	TGCAGCGTTGGGACGGGGGTCACGAACACCGGGGAGCTGTTTTTT
14	TRBJ2-5	TRBD1	TRBV6-4	.	CAISDSTGRLTQYF	TGTGCCATCAGTGACTCGACAGGGCGGCTAACCCAGTACTTC
13	TRBJ1-5	.	TRBV4-1	.	CASSRQRNQPQHF	TGCGCCAGCAGCCGACAGCGGAATCAGCCCCAGCATTTT
14	TRBJ2-3	.	TRBV9	few	CASSPGYGTDTQYF	TGTGCCAGCAGCCCAGGGTACGGTACAGATACGCAGTATTTT
16	TRBJ2-1	TRBD2	TRBV27	few	CASSLSSSGSSAEQFF	TGTGCCAGCAGTTTATCCTCTAGCGGGAGCTCGGCTGAGCAGTTCTTC
15	TRBJ2-1	.	TRBV9	.	CASSAEGLSYNEQFF	TGTGCCAGCAGCGCCGAGGGACTCAGCTACAATGAGCAGTTCTTC
14	TRBJ2-7	TRBD2	TRBV7-3	.	CASSLTGGSYEQYF	TGTGCCAGCAGCTTAACCGGCGGGAGTTACGAGCAGTACTTC
14	TRBJ2-5	TRBD1	TRBV11-2	.	CASSRDRDGETQYF	TGTGCCAGCAGCCGCGACAGGGATGGAGAGACCCAGTACTTC
15	TRBJ2-5	.	TRBV10-3	.	CAISEVEGQGETQYF	TGTGCCATCAGTGAGGTAGAGGGGCAGGGAGAGACCCAGTACTTC
12	TRBJ1-2	.	TRBV7-2	.	CASSLMGDGYTF	TGTGCCAGCAGCTTAATGGGCGATGGCTACACCTTC